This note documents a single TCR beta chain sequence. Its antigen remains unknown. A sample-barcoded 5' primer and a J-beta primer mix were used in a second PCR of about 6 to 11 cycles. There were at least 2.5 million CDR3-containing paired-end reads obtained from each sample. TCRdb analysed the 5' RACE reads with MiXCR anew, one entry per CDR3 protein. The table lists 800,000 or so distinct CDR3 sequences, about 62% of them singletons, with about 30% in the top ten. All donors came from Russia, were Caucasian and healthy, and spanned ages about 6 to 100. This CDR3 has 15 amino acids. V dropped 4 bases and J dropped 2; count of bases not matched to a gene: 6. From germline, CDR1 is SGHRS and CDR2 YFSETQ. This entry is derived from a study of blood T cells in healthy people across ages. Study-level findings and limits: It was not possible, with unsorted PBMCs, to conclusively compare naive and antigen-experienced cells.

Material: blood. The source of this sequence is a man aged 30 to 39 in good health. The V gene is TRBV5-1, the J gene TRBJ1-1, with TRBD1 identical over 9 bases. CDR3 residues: CASSTRTGANTEAFF. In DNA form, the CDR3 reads TGCGCCAGCAGCACTCGGACAGGGGCTAACACTGAAGCTTTCTTT.